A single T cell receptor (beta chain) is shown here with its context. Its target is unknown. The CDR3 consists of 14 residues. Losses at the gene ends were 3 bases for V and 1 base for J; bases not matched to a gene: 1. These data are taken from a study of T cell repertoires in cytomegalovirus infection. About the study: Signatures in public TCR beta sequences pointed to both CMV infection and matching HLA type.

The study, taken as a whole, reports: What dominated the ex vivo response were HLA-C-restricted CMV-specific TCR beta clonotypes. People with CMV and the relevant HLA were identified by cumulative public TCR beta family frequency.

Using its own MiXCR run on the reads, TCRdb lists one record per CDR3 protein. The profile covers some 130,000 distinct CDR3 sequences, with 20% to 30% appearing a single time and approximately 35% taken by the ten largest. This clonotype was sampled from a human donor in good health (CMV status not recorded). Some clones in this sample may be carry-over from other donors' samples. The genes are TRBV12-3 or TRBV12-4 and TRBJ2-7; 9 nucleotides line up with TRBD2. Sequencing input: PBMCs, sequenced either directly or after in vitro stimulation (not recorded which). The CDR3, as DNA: TGTGCCAGCAGTTTCGCGGGGGGGTCCTACGAGCAGTACGTC. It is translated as CASSFAGGSYEQYV.